Sequencing of this T cell receptor (beta chain) was carried out in a study of Graves' ophthalmopathy and Graves' hyperthyroidism. Overall study results and limits: Appearing in blood as well were most expanded thyroid clonotypes above 0.001 frequency.

On this clonotype: Its target is not known.

This CDR3 region has 15 residues. Trimming removed 1 base from V and 2 bases from J, with 13 bases in between. Germline CDR1 reads SGDLS; CDR2 reads YYNGEE. Amplification of TCR beta CDR3 regions used RNA transcripts. The first-round RT-PCR employed HTBI primers together with the Qiagen OneStep RT-PCR kit. A multiplex PCR was then performed as the second round. TCRdb independently ran MiXCR on the multiplex PCR reads; one entry per CDR3 protein. The sample records about 410,000 distinct CDR3 sequences, around 20% being singletons. The sequencing input was peripheral blood. This rearrangement joins TRBV9 to TRBJ2-7; D possibly corresponds to TRBD1 (7 bases). The TCR was taken from a woman aged 18-29 years with Graves' ophthalmopathy. As DNA, the CDR3 is TGTGCCAGCAGCGTAAGCGCGGGACAGCCCTACGAGCAGTACTTC. The encoded protein is CASSVSAGQPYEQYF.